This TCR beta chain was profiled in a study of CD8 T cells in ankylosing spondylitis. Whole-study results and caveats: Ankylosing spondylitis blood appeared to be characterized by a TCR beta motif of several highly homologous variants.

The sample holds a few counts of this clonotype. Its target is not known. Germline CDR1 and CDR2: SGHTA and FQGNSA. CDR3 size: 15 residues. The trim removed 5 bases at V and 5 bases at J, leaving 11 bases unmatched. The TCR beta libraries were generated through quantitative 5'-RACE incorporating molecular barcodes. Via MiXCR, TCRdb re-called the 5' RACE reads, giving one row per CDR3 protein. The sample has 800,000 to 900,000 distinct CDR3 sequences; approximately 10% are singletons. The genes are TRBV7-2 and TRBJ2-7; 8 nucleotides agree with TRBD2. Material for sequencing was blood, either unsorted or a sorted T cell fraction (not recorded which). This TCR was sampled from a male donor with ankylosing spondylitis. CDR3 sequence: CASSPYSGTRNEQYF. In DNA form, the CDR3 reads TGTGCCAGCAGCCCCTACTCCGGGACTAGAAACGAGCAGTACTTC.